One sample yielded the 25 T cell receptor beta chains listed below, sequenced in a study of shared clonotypes between healthy human individuals. Libraries were prepared by immunoSEQ multiplex PCR; TCRdb keeps only in-frame clonotypes and omits some of them. The sample lists about 2.4 million clones, 90% to 95% seen once, with 0.36% in the top ten. Input material: naive CD4+ T cells from PBMCs. Subset: CD45RA+ positively selected. Source of these receptors: a man between 18 and 29 years old in good health. Some clones in this sample may be carry-over from other donors' samples.

J is TRBJ2-5 and V is TRBV30; possible D gene TRBD2, 5 bases. The CDR3 has 14 residues. Trimming removed 4 bases from V and 3 bases from J, with 15 bases in between. Per germline, CDR1 GTSNPN and CDR2 SVGIG (reference sequence). CDR3 in DNA: TGTGCCTGGAAACGGTTGTCAGCGGAAGAGACCCAGTACTTC. It translates to CAWKRLSAEETQYF.

This clone was observed once. The chain joins TRBV5-1 to TRBJ1-4; 7 bases match TRBD1. The CDR3 totals 15 residues. Losses at the gene ends were 0 bases for V and 4 bases for J; bases not matched to a gene: 3. CDR1 and CDR2 from the germline V gene are SGHRS and YFSETQ. The CDR3 here is CASSLEGTVNEKLFF. Written as DNA, the CDR3 is TGCGCCAGCAGCTTGGAGGGGACAGTTAATGAAAAACTGTTTTTT.

V is TRBV19 and J is TRBJ2-2; 14 positions match TRBD2. The CDR3 consists of 18 residues. Germline CDR1 is LNHDA and CDR2 is SQIVND (reference sequence). The trim removed 7 bases at V and 0 bases at J, leaving 7 bases unmatched. CDR3 in amino acids: CASKGLAGGPANTGELFF. The CDR3 DNA follows: TGTGCCAGTAAAGGACTAGCGGGAGGCCCTGCGAACACCGGGGAGCTGTTTTTT.

V is TRBV2 and J is TRBJ2-7; D uncertain. The V and J ends lost 2 bases and 3 bases respectively, with 11 bases between them. Germline assignment: CDR1 SNHLY and CDR2 FYNNEI. The length of the CDR3 is 14 residues. The CDR3 coding sequence is TGTGCCAGCAGTGAAAAGGGTTCCGTCTACGAGCAGTACTTC. It yields the protein CASSEKGSVYEQYF.

The V and J genes are TRBV7-3 and TRBJ2-1; 7 bases line up with TRBD1. There are 15 residues in the CDR3. After removal of 2 bases from V and 7 bases from J, the junction contained 8 bases not matched to a gene. Germline lookup yields CDR1 SGHTA and CDR2 FQGTGA. CDR3 DNA: TGTGCCAGCAGCTTAGTCGGCGGACAGGAAAATGAGCAGTTCTTC. Protein: CASSLVGGQENEQFF.

This clone came up once. This rearrangement joins TRBV19 to TRBJ1-5; D is ambiguous. The CDR3 spans 15 residues. Trimming removed 6 bases from V and 3 bases from J, with 15 bases in between. Per germline, CDR1 LNHDA and CDR2 SQIVND (reference sequence). Written as DNA, the CDR3 is TGTGCCAGTAGCCCAGACACGTCATTCAATCAGCCCCAGCATTTT. Encoded protein: CASSPDTSFNQPQHF.

The chain links TRBV2 to TRBJ1-4; D is unclear. CDR3 length equals 15 residues. The germline CDR1 and CDR2 sequences are SNHLY and FYNNEI. V lost 0 bases and J lost 8, with 13 bases in between. The CDR3 DNA reads TGTGCCAGCAGTGAAGCGCGGGTCCAGAGCGAAAAACTGTTTTTT. Protein: CASSEARVQSEKLFF.

The CDR3 spells CASASGTPNTEAFF. In DNA, the CDR3 is TGCGCCAGCGCATCCGGGACACCGAACACTGAAGCTTTCTTT. V gene TRBV5-1 combines with J gene TRBJ1-1; possibly TRBD1 for D (6 bases). The germline V gene encodes CDR1 SGHRS and CDR2 YFSETQ. Trimming took off 7 bases at V and 1 base at J, with 14 bases between the two ends. The CDR3 is made up of 14 amino acids.

Concerning this clone: Within the sample, other DNA sequences also encode this same CDR3. The chain has TRBV5-4 and TRBJ2-1, with 9 bases that match TRBD2. There are 15 residues in the CDR3. CDR1 and CDR2 from the germline V gene are SGHNT and YYREEE (reference sequence). V lost 0 bases and J lost 3; bases outside the gene matches: 1. Here the CDR3 reads CASSLGAGGYNEQFF. CDR3 bases: TGTGCCAGCAGCTTGGGAGCGGGAGGCTACAATGAGCAGTTCTTC.

The chain uses TRBV11-2 and TRBJ2-3; no clear D gene. The CDR3 sequence is 14 residues long. Trimming left V 3 bases short and J 2 bases short, with 9 bases between. CDR1 and CDR2 (germline): SGHAT, FQNNGV. In nucleotides, the CDR3 is TGTGCCAGCAGCTTTGTTTACCTCACAGATACGCAGTATTTT. It codes for CASSFVYLTDTQYF.

This rearrangement joins TRBV2 to TRBJ2-7; D remains unclear. Germline loops: CDR1 SNHLY, CDR2 FYNNEI. V shed 2 bases and J shed 0 bases, with 14 bases lying between them. The CDR3 consists of 16 residues. Here the CDR3 DNA reads TGTGCCAGCAGTGAAAGGGCTTTTACGAGCTCCTACGAGCAGTACTTC. It codes for CASSERAFTSSYEQYF.

This chain uses TRBV19 with TRBJ1-1; D gene unclear. Germline CDR1 LNHDA, CDR2 SQIVND (reference sequence). V lost 9 bases to trimming and J lost 5 bases, with 19 bases between them. The CDR3 totals 14 residues. The CDR3 protein is CASTGLGGRTEAFF. In DNA, the CDR3 is TGTGCCAGCACCGGACTGGGTGGACGGACTGAAGCTTTCTTT. Together with reference TRBV19 and TRBJ1-1, the CDR3 gives the full variable domain: DGGITQSPKYLFRKEGQNVTLSCEQNLNHDAMYWYRQDPGQGLRLIYYSQIVNDFQKGDIAEGYSVSREKKESFPLTVTSAQKNPTAFYLCASTGLGGRTEAFFGQGTRLTVV.

The chain is built from TRBV6-4 and TRBJ1-2, with a possible D match to TRBD1 (5 bases). The CDR3 totals 15 residues. Germline CDR1 is MRHNA and CDR2 is SNTAGT. V dropped 5 bases and J dropped 1 base, with 14 bases sitting between them. CDR3 DNA sequence: TGTGCCAGCAGTCTACGCGGGGACTATAACTATGGCTACACCTTC. Its protein is CASSLRGDYNYGYTF.

This clone was seen only a few times. The rearrangement joins TRBV4-2 to TRBJ2-7; D is perhaps TRBD1 (6 bases). This CDR3 contains 15 residues. V was pared by 0 bases and J by 4 bases, with 13 bases between. Germline V gene data show CDR1 as LGHNA and CDR2 as YNFKEQ. CDR3 sequence (DNA): TGTGCCAGCAGCCAAGACCAACAGGGAAGTTACGAGCAGTACTTC. It is translated as CASSQDQQGSYEQYF.

In the case of this clone: Other DNA sequences in the same sample also yield this CDR3. This chain links TRBV6-5 with TRBJ2-1; no definite D call. Trimming cost V 0 bases and J 4 bases, with 7 bases left between them. The CDR3 spans 14 residues. From germline, CDR1 is MNHEY and CDR2 SVGAGI. In DNA form, the CDR3 reads TGTGCCAGCAGTTACTCCCGTCCTTACAATGAGCAGTTCTTC. It specifies CASSYSRPYNEQFF.

This clone was counted a single time. The chain combines TRBV7-7 with TRBJ2-1, with unresolved D. The CDR3 has 14 amino acids. Germline-derived CDR1 and CDR2 are SSHAT and FNYEAQ (reference sequence). V was pared by 5 bases and J by 9 bases, with 17 bases between. CDR3 nucleotide sequence: TGTGCCAGCAGCCCCCGTTTAGCTCCGGCTGAGCAGTTCTTC. Its translation: CASSPRLAPAEQFF.

The V gene is TRBV7-2, the J gene TRBJ1-1; D gene ambiguous. Trimming removed 2 bases at V and 5 bases at J, with 15 bases between. Germline assignment: CDR1 SGHTA and CDR2 FQGNSA. CDR3 length: 15 amino acids. The CDR3 bases are TGTGCCAGCAGCTTAACGCACAGCTTGGGTACTGAAGCTTTCTTT. This translates into CASSLTHSLGTEAFF.

The chain links TRBV5-6 to TRBJ1-1, with a possible D match to TRBD1 (5 bases). In germline, CDR1 is SGHDT, CDR2 YYEEEE. The V end lost 0 bases, the J end lost 6 bases, and 12 bases lay between the germline ends. This CDR3 spans 14 amino acids. Here the CDR3 DNA reads TGTGCCAGCAGCTTGGACAGGATCTCCCCTGAAGCTTTCTTT. Its protein product is CASSLDRISPEAFF.

This sequence joins TRBV5-4 and TRBJ2-7; no clear D. The CDR3 runs to 15 residues. The germline V and J ends were trimmed by 4 bases and 0 bases, with 14 bases remaining between them. Per germline, CDR1 SGHNT and CDR2 YYREEE (reference sequence). The CDR3, as DNA: TGTGCCAGCAGCCCAGGTATACAGAGCTCCTACGAGCAGTACTTC. Translated, it gives CASSPGIQSSYEQYF.

The chain is built from TRBV14 and TRBJ1-2; TRBD1 is a possible D gene (5 bases). CDR1 is SGHDN and CDR2 is FVKESK in the germline V gene. The CDR3 covers 15 residues. V lost 1 base and J lost 3, with 12 bases in between. Here the CDR3 DNA reads TGTGCCAGCAGCCAAGGGTTGACAGAACACTATGGCTACACCTTC. It yields the protein CASSQGLTEHYGYTF. The entire variable domain, with the rest obtained from reference TRBV14 and TRBJ1-2, is as follows: EAGVTQFPSHSVIEKGQTVTLRCDPISGHDNLYWYRRVMGKEIKFLLHFVKESKQDESGMPNNRFLAERTGGTYSTLKVQPAELEDSGVYFCASSQGLTEHYGYTFGSGTRLTVV.

The chain combines TRBV11-1 with TRBJ2-7; 14 bases agree with TRBD2. Germline CDR1 reads SGHAT; CDR2 reads FQDESV (reference sequence). V lost 1 base, J lost 6 bases, and 2 bases stayed unmatched. The CDR3 runs to 15 residues. This CDR3 is CASSLEGLAGGEQYF. The DNA of the CDR3 is TGTGCCAGCAGCTTAGAAGGACTAGCGGGAGGCGAGCAGTACTTC.

The V and J genes are TRBV6-5 and TRBJ1-2, with 7 positions matching TRBD1. The CDR3 is made up of 14 amino acids. The trim removed 4 bases at V and 1 base at J, leaving 3 bases unmatched. Germline CDR1 MNHEY, CDR2 SVGAGI. The CDR3 protein is CASSLNRGNYGYTF. The CDR3 nucleotides read TGTGCCAGCAGTTTAAACAGGGGTAACTATGGCTACACCTTC.

This chain connects TRBV27 to TRBJ2-7; 15 bases are shared with TRBD2. CDR1 and CDR2 from the germline V gene are MNHEY and SMNVEV (reference sequence). V trimming: 8 bases; J trimming: 4 bases; junction bases outside the gene matches: 6. There are 15 residues in the CDR3. As DNA, the CDR3 is TGTGCCAGCGGAGGACTAGCGGGAGGGGAGTACGAGCAGTACTTC. It specifies CASGGLAGGEYEQYF.

This clone was counted a single time. V and J are TRBV11-2 and TRBJ2-5; tentative D call: TRBD2 (6 bases). The germline V and J ends were trimmed by 4 bases and 3 bases, with 12 bases remaining between them. The CDR3 runs 14 residues. Germline CDR1 and CDR2: SGHAT and FQNNGV. The CDR3 spells CASSYTGLEETQYF. The CDR3 region has the DNA TGTGCCAGCAGCTACACGGGACTCGAAGAGACCCAGTACTTC.

The V call is TRBV4-1, the J call TRBJ2-7, with 8 bases identical to TRBD2. The trim removed 2 bases at V and 1 base at J, leaving 7 bases unmatched. Germline values: CDR1 MGHRA, CDR2 YSYEKL. There are 16 residues in the CDR3. The CDR3 sequence is CASSQLGTSGSYEQYF. CDR3 coding DNA: TGCGCCAGCAGCCAATTGGGAACTAGCGGTTCCTACGAGCAGTACTTC.